This TCR beta chain emerged from a study of sequential checkpoint blockade in melanoma. Study-wide context: Randomization was 1:1 between first-line nivolumab→ipilimumab and ipilimumab→nivolumab. DNA from 91 pretreatment tumor samples underwent TCRβ immunosequencing. General observations from the study: PD-L1 staining and CD8+ counts, not mutational load, tracked tumor T-cell clonality.

Treatment meaning: randomized to nivolumab then ipilimumab (arm A) or the reverse (arm B). DNA-damaging chemotherapy had not been given to any patient beforehand. Profiled with immunoSEQ multiplex PCR; TCRdb holds only in-frame clones, not every one. The table has 15,000 to 20,000 clones, 60% to 75% seen once. With regard to this clone: Its antigen is not identified.

V shed 6 bases and J shed 1 base, with 17 bases lying between them. Germline CDR1 is KGHSH and CDR2 is LQKENI. This CDR3 is built from 16 residues. The chain joins TRBV18 to TRBJ2-3; tentatively, D is TRBD1 or TRBD2 (6 bases each). The clonotype was recovered from a human donor with melanoma. The starting material was tumor tissue (inferred from file names), obtained from a patient given nivolumab and ipilimumab in sequence. The CDR3 spells CASSLKHRGRTDTQYF. CDR3 nucleotides: TGTGCCAGCTCTCTAAAGCATCGGGGGCGCACAGATACGCAGTATTTT.